Listed here are 11 T cell receptor beta chains from one sample, sequenced in a study of cytomegalovirus exposure and HLA in healthy donors. With 60 Vbeta and 13 Jbeta primers, the PCR was carried out. Generated by immunoSEQ multiplex PCR, the TCRdb table keeps only in-frame clones and is missing some. The sample shows some 87,000 clones, roughly 84% of them seen only once. The sample comprised PBMCs. Every receptor here comes from a young man in good health and CMV-seronegative.

The rearrangement joins TRBV30 to TRBJ2-5, with 7 nucleotides matching TRBD2. The V gene's germline CDR1 is GTSNPN and CDR2 SVGIG (reference sequence). Losses at the gene ends were 5 bases for V and 1 base for J; bases not matched to a gene: 1. This CDR3 spans 12 amino acids. CDR3 nucleotide sequence: TGTGCCTGGGAGCGGGGCCAAGAGACCCAGTACTTC. This encodes CAWERGQETQYF.

The count of this clone is one. The rearrangement links TRBV7-9 to TRBJ1-5, with D perhaps TRBD1 (6 bases). V was cut by 0 bases and J by 9 bases, with 18 bases left in between. Germline CDR1 and CDR2: SEHNR and FQNEAQ (reference sequence). The CDR3 contains 16 residues. The DNA for the CDR3 is TGTGCCAGCAGCTTAGCGGGGGCGGGTTCAGAGTTGCCCCAGCATTTT. As protein: CASSLAGAGSELPQHF.

This clone was seen more than once but under ten times. This sequence joins TRBV2 and TRBJ1-2; TRBD1 aligns across 9 bases. The CDR3 consists of 11 residues. Trimming at V came to 8 bases and at J to 11 bases, leaving 6 bases not matched to a gene. Germline CDR1 and CDR2: SNHLY and FYNNEI. The chain's CDR3 is CASERTGDYTF. CDR3 bases: TGTGCCAGCGAACGGACAGGGGATTACACCTTC.

The CDR3 is CASSLSAGGRGGTGELFF. The CDR3 region has the DNA TGTGCCAGCAGTTTATCGGCAGGGGGCCGAGGGGGTACCGGGGAGCTGTTTTTT. The rearrangement uses TRBV28 and TRBJ2-2; 8 bases are shared with TRBD1. Germline CDR1 and CDR2: MDHEN and SYDVKM. The length of the CDR3 is 18 residues. Trimming at V came to 1 base and at J to 5 bases, leaving 12 bases not matched to a gene.

This chain joins TRBV7-9 and TRBJ1-5; possible D gene TRBD1, 5 bases. V lost 1 base and J lost 3, with 13 bases in between. The CDR3 spans 16 residues. Germline-derived CDR1 and CDR2 are SEHNR and FQNEAQ (reference sequence). The CDR3 reads CASSLGGGYDNQPQHF. The CDR3 coding sequence is TGTGCCAGCAGCTTAGGTGGGGGGTATGACAATCAGCCCCAGCATTTT. Full variable domain (outside the CDR3, taken from reference TRBV7-9 and TRBJ1-5): DTGVSQNPRHKITKRGQNVTFRCDPISEHNRLYWYRQTLGQGPEFLTYFQNEAQLEKSRLLSDRFSAERPKGSFSTLEIQRTEQGDSAMYLCASSLGGGYDNQPQHFGDGTRLSIL.

This rearrangement joins TRBV19 to TRBJ1-5, with a weak D call TRBD1 (5 bases). The CDR3 is made up of 14 amino acids. The V end lost 1 base, the J end lost 3 bases, and 7 bases lay between the germline ends. CDR1 and CDR2 from the germline V gene are LNHDA and SQIVND (reference sequence). The CDR3 loop is CASSIGTLNQPQHF. As DNA, the CDR3 is TGTGCCAGTAGTATAGGGACACTCAATCAGCCCCAGCATTTT.

The V and J genes are TRBV29-1 and TRBJ1-1, with 11 bases aligning to TRBD1. Per germline, CDR1 SQVTM and CDR2 ANQGSEA. V trimming: 4 bases; J trimming: 3 bases; junction bases outside the gene matches: 7. The CDR3 covers 15 residues. This chain's CDR3 is CSVVGTGGDYTEAFF. CDR3 nucleotides: TGCAGCGTTGTGGGGACAGGGGGGGATTACACTGAAGCTTTCTTT.

The V and J genes are TRBV11-3 and TRBJ1-6; TRBD1 matches at 8 bases. The CDR3 length is 15 residues. J gave up 9 bases and V 1 base, and 5 bases lay outside the gene matches. From germline, CDR1 is SGHNT and CDR2 YENEEA. This chain's CDR3 is CASSLGTGRGSPLHF. For the CDR3, the DNA is TGTGCCAGCAGCTTAGGGACAGGGCGAGGTTCACCCCTCCACTTT.

The chain carries TRBV28 and TRBJ2-1; no clear D gene. V was trimmed by 4 bases and J by 10 bases, leaving 8 bases between them. The CDR3 contains 11 residues. CDR1 MDHEN and CDR2 SYDVKM come from the germline V gene. The CDR3 loop reads CASSYLEEQFF. Here the CDR3 DNA reads TGTGCCAGCAGTTATTTAGAGGAGCAGTTCTTC.

The V and J genes are TRBV15 and TRBJ1-4; D gene ambiguous. The CDR3 consists of 13 residues. CDR1 is LNHNV, CDR2 YYDKDF, per germline (reference sequence). Trimming took off 5 bases at V and 8 bases at J, with 12 bases between the two ends. CDR3 protein: CATSLSTREKLFF. The CDR3 DNA is TGTGCCACCAGCCTATCCACTCGAGAAAAACTGTTTTTT.

This clone has only a few counts. This chain uses TRBV9 with TRBJ1-3; D unclear. CDR1 is SGDLS and CDR2 is YYNGEE in the germline V gene. CDR3 length: 16 amino acids. Trimming shortened V by 3 bases and J by 0 bases, and 13 bases separated the two germline ends. CDR3 region: CASSASGLSSGNTIYF. As DNA, the CDR3 is TGTGCCAGCAGCGCCTCAGGACTTAGCTCTGGAAACACCATATATTTT.